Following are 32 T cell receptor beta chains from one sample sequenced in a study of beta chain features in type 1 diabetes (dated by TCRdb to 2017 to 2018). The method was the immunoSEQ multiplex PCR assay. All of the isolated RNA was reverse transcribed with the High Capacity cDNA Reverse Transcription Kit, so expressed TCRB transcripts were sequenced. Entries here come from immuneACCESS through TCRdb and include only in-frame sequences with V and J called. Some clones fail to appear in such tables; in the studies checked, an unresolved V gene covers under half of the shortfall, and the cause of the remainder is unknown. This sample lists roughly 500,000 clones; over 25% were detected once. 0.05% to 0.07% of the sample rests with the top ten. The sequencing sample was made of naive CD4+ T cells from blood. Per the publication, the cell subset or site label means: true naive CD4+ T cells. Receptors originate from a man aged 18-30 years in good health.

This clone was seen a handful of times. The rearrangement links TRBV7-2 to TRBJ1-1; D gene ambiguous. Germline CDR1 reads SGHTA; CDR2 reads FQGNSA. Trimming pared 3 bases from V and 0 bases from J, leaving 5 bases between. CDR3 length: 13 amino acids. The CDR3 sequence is CASSFTLNTEAFF. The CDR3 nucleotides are TGTGCCAGCAGCTTTACTTTGAACACTGAAGCTTTCTTT.

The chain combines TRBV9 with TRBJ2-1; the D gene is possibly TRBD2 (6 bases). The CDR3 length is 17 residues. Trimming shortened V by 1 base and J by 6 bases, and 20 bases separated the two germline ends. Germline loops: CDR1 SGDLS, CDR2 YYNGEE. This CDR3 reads CASSVRVLAFRPNEQFF. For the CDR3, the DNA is TGTGCCAGCAGCGTAAGGGTACTAGCATTTCGGCCCAATGAGCAGTTCTTC.

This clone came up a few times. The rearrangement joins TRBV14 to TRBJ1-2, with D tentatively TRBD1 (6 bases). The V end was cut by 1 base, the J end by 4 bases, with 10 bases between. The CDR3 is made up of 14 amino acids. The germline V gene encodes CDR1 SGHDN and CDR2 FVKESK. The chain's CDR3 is CASSQVGQPYGYTF. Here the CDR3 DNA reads TGTGCCAGCAGCCAAGTCGGACAGCCCTATGGCTACACCTTC.

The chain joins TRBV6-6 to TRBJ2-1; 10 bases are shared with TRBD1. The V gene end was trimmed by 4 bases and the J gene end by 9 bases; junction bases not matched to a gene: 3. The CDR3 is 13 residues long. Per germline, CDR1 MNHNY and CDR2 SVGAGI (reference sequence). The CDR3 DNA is TGTGCCAGCAGTTCGACAGGGGGCGGTGAGCAGTTCTTC. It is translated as CASSSTGGGEQFF.

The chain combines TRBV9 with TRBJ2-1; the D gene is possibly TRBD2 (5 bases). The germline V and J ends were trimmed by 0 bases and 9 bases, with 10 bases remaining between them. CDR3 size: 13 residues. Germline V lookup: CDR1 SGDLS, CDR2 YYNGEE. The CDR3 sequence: CASSVVIGGEQFF. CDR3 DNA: TGTGCCAGCAGCGTAGTCATTGGAGGTGAGCAGTTCTTC.

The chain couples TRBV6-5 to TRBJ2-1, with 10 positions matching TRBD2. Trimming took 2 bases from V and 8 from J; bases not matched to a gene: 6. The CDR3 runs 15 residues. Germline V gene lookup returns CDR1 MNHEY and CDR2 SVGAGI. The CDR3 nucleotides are TGTGCCAGCAGTTACGAAGCGGGAGGGAGGGATGAGCAGTTCTTC. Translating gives CASSYEAGGRDEQFF.

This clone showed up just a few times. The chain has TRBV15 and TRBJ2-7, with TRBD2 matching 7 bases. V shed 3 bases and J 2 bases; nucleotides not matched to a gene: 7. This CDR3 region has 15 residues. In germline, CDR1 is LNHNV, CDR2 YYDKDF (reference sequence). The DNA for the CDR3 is TGTGCCACCAGCAGGGTTGCGGGAGAGACCTACGAGCAGTACTTC. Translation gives CATSRVAGETYEQYF.

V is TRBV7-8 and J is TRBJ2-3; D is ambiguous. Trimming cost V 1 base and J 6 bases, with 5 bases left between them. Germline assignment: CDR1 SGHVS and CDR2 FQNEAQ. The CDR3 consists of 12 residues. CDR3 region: CASSLDGDTQYF. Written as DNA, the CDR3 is TGTGCCAGCAGCTTAGATGGGGATACGCAGTATTTT.

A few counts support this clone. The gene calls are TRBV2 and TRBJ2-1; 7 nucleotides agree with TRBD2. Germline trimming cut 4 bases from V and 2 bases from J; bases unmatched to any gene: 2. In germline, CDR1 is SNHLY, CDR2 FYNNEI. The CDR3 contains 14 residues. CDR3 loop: CASSAGTTYNEQFF. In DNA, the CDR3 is TGTGCCAGCAGTGCCGGGACTACCTACAATGAGCAGTTCTTC.

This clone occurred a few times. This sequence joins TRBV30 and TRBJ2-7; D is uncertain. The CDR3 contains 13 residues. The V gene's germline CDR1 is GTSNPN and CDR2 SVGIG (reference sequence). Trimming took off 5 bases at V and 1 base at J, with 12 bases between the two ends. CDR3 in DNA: TGTGCCTGGTCGGAACTTAATTCCTACGAGCAGTACTTC. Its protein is CAWSELNSYEQYF. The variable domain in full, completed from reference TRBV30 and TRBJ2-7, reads SQTIHQWPATLVQPVGSPLSLECTVEGTSNPNLYWYRQAAGRGLQLLFYSVGIGQISSEVPQNLSASRPQDRQFILSSKKLLLSDSGFYLCAWSELNSYEQYFGPGTRLTVT.

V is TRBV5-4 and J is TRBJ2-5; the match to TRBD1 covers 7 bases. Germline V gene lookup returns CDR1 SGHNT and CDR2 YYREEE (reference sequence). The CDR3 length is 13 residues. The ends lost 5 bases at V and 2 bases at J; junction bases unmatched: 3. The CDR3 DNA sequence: TGTGCCAGCAGTTCGGACAGGCAAGAGACCCAGTACTTC. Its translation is CASSSDRQETQYF.

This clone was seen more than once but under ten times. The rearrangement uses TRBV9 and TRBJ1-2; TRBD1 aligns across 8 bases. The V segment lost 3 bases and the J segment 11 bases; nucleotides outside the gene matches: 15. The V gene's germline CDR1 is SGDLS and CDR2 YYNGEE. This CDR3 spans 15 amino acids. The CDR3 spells CASSASPDRAGRYTF. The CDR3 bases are TGTGCCAGCAGCGCCTCCCCGGACAGGGCCGGAAGGTACACCTTC.

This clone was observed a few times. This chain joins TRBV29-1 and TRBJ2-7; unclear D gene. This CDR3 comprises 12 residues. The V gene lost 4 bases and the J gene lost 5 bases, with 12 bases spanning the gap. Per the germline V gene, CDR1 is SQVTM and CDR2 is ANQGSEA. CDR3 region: CSVVPSVHEQYF. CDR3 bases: TGCAGCGTTGTTCCAAGCGTGCACGAGCAGTACTTC.

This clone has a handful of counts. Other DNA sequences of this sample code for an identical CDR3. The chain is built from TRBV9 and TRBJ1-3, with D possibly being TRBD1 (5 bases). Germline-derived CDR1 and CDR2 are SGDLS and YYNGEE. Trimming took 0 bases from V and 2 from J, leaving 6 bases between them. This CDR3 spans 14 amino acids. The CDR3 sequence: CASSVGGAGNTIYF. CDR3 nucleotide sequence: TGTGCCAGCAGCGTAGGAGGGGCTGGAAACACCATATATTTT.

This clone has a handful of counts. CDR3 amino acids: CASSPSGYNNEQFF. CDR3 nucleotides: TGTGCCAGCAGCCCTAGCGGGTACAACAATGAGCAGTTCTTC. The chain links TRBV7-9 to TRBJ2-1, with 8 nucleotides matching TRBD2. V was clipped by 5 bases and J by 5 bases; unmatched bases: 5. The CDR3 length is 14 residues. CDR1 is SEHNR, CDR2 FQNEAQ, per germline (reference sequence).

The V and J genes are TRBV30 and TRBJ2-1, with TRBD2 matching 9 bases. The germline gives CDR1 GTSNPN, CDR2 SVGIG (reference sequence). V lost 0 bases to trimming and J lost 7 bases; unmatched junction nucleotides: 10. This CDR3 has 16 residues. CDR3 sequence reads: CAWSVRGRASGNEQFF. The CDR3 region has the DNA TGTGCCTGGAGTGTACGCGGGAGGGCCTCGGGTAATGAGCAGTTCTTC.

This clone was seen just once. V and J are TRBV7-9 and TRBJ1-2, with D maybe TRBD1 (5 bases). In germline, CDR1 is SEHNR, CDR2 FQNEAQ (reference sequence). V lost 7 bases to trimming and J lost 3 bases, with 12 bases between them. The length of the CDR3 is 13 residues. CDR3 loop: CASTSWGDYGYTF. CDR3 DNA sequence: TGTGCCAGCACCTCCTGGGGCGACTATGGCTACACCTTC.

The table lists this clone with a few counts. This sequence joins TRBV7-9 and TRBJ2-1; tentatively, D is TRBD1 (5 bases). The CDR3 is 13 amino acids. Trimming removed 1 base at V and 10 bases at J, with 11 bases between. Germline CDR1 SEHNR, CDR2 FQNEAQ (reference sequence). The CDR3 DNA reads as TGTGCCAGCAGCTTAGAGCAGGGCCGGGAGCAGTTCTTC. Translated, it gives CASSLEQGREQFF.

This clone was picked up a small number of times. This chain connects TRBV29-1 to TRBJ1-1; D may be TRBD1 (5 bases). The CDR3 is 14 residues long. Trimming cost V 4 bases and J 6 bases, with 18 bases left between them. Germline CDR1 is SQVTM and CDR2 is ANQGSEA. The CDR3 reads CSVVFLRIGAEAFF. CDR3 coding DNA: TGCAGCGTTGTCTTCCTCCGGATAGGGGCTGAAGCTTTCTTT.

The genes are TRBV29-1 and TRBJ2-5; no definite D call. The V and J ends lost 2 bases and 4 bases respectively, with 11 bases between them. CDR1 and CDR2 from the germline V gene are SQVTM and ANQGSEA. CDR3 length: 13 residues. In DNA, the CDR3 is TGCAGCGTTGAAACTGGCAGAGGAGAGACCCAGTACTTC. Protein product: CSVETGRGETQYF.

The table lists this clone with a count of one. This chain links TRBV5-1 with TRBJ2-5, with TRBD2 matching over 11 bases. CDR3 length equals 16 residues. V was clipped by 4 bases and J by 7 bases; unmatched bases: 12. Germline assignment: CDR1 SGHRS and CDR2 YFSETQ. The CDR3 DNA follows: TGCGCCAGCAGCGTGGGGACTAGCGGCCACTTAGGGACCCAGTACTTC. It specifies CASSVGTSGHLGTQYF.

The CDR3 loop is CSVGASGSPTYEQYF. DNA of the CDR3: TGCAGCGTCGGGGCTAGCGGGAGTCCCACCTACGAGCAGTACTTC. The gene calls are TRBV29-1 and TRBJ2-7; 10 nucleotides agree with TRBD2. Germline V gene data show CDR1 as SQVTM and CDR2 as ANQGSEA. V shed 6 bases and J 2 bases; nucleotides not matched to a gene: 10. The CDR3 loop spans 15 amino acids.

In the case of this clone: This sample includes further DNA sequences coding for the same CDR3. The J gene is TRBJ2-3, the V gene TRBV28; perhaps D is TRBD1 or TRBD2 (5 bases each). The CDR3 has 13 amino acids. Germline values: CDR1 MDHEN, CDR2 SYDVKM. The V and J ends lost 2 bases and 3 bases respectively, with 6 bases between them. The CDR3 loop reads CASSLGGTDTQYF. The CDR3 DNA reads TGTGCCAGCAGTTTAGGGGGAACAGATACGCAGTATTTT.

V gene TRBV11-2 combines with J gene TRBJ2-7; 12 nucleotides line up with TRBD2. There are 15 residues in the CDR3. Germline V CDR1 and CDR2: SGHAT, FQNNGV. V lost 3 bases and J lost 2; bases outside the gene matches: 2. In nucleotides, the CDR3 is TGTGCCAGCAGCTTGGCTAGCGGGAGGGCCTACGAGCAGTACTTC. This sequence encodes CASSLASGRAYEQYF. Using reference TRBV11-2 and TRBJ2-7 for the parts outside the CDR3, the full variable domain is EAGVAQSPRYKIIEKRQSVAFWCNPISGHATLYWYQQILGQGPKLLIQFQNNGVVDDSQLPKDRFSAERLKGVDSTLKIQPAKLEDSAVYLCASSLASGRAYEQYFGPGTRLTVT.

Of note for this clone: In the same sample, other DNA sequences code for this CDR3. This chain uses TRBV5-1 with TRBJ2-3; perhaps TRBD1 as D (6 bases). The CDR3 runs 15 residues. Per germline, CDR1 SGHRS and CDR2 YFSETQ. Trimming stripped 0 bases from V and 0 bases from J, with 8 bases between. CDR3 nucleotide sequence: TGCGCCAGCAGCTTGGGACAGGCGAGCACAGATACGCAGTATTTT. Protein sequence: CASSLGQASTDTQYF.

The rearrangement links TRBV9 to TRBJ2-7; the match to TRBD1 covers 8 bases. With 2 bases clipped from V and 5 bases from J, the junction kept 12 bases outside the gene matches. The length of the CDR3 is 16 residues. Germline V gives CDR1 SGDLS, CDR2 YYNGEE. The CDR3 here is CASSVEPRGLGDEQYF. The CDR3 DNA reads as TGTGCCAGCAGCGTCGAGCCCAGGGGGCTCGGGGACGAGCAGTACTTC.

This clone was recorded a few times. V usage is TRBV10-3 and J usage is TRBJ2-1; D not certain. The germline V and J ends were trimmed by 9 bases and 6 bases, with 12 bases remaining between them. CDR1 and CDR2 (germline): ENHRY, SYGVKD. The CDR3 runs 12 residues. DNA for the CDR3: TGTGCCATTAGCCACCAATCCAATGAGCAGTTCTTC. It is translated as CAISHQSNEQFF.

CDR3 nucleotides: TGTGCCAGCAGTCCAAATCAACCCGGGACTTCGACCTACGAGCAGTACTTC. It yields the protein CASSPNQPGTSTYEQYF. The chain combines TRBV28 with TRBJ2-7; weak D call: TRBD2 (6 bases). From germline, CDR1 is MDHEN and CDR2 SYDVKM. The CDR3 is 17 residues long. V was shortened by 5 bases and J by 2 bases, with 22 bases between the two germline ends.

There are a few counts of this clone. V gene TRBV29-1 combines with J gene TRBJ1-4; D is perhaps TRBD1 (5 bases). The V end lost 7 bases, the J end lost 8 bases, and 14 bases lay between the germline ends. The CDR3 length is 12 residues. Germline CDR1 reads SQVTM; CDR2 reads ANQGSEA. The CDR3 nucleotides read TGCAGCGGAGGGACGGCGGGCGAAAAACTGTTTTTT. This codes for CSGGTAGEKLFF.

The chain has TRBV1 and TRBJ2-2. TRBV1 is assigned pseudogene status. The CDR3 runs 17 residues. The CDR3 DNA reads TGCACCAGCAGCCGAAAGGGCGAGCTTGGAACCACCGGGGAGCTGTTTTTT. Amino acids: CTSSRKGELGTTGELFF.

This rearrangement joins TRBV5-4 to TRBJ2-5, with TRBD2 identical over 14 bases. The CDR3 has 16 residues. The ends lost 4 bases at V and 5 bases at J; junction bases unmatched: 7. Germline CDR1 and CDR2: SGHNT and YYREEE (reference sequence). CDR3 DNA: TGTGCCAGCAGCCCGGGACTAGCGGGAGAAGGGGAGACCCAGTACTTC. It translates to CASSPGLAGEGETQYF.

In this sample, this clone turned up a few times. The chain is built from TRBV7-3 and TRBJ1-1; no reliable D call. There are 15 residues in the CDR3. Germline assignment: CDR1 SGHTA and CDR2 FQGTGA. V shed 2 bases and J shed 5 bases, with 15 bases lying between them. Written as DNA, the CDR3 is TGTGCCAGCAGCTTATCCGGGGTTGTAGAAACTGAAGCTTTCTTT. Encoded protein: CASSLSGVVETEAFF. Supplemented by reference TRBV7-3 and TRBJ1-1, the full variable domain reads GAGVSQTPSNKVTEKGKYVELRCDPISGHTALYWYRQSLGQGPEFLIYFQGTGAADDSGLPNDRFFAVRPEGSVSTLKIQRTERGDSAVYLCASSLSGVVETEAFFGQGTRLTVV.